Following are 11 T cell receptor beta chains from one sample sequenced in a study of cytomegalovirus exposure and HLA in healthy donors. In the PCR, 60 Vbeta and 13 Jbeta primers were used. Data came from immunoSEQ multiplex PCR; TCRdb stores just in-frame clones and leaves some out. The data hold about 150,000 clones, with roughly 80% observed a single time. Material for sequencing was PBMCs. The source is a man aged 25-45 years in good health and CMV-seropositive.

V usage is TRBV6-1 and J usage is TRBJ2-4; 9 nucleotides line up with TRBD1. Germline V gene data show CDR1 as MNHNS and CDR2 as SASEGT. The length of the CDR3 is 13 residues. The V and J ends lost 5 bases and 14 bases, in that order; junction bases with no gene match: 10. The CDR3, as DNA: TGTGCCAGCAGTCCGGACAGGGGTCCTTGGGAGTACTTC. As protein: CASSPDRGPWEYF.

This clone showed up just a few times. This sequence joins TRBV7-9 and TRBJ2-2; 7 nucleotides line up with TRBD1. Germline assignment: CDR1 SEHNR and CDR2 FQNEAQ (reference sequence). V dropped 7 bases and J dropped 1; count of bases not matched to a gene: 6. There are 15 residues in the CDR3. CDR3 residues: CASNPGTENTGELFF. CDR3 sequence (DNA): TGTGCCAGCAACCCCGGGACAGAGAACACCGGGGAGCTGTTTTTT.

The genes are TRBV5-6 and TRBJ1-5, with D hard to call. Trimming cost V 4 bases and J 4 bases, with 15 bases left between them. This CDR3 is 15 amino acids long. Germline loops: CDR1 SGHDT, CDR2 YYEEEE. CDR3: CASSRGPLLNQPQHF. The DNA for the CDR3 is TGTGCCAGCAGCAGAGGGCCGCTCCTAAATCAGCCCCAGCATTTT. Using reference TRBV5-6 and TRBJ1-5 for the parts outside the CDR3, the full variable domain is DAGVTQSPTHLIKTRGQQVTLRCSPKSGHDTVSWYQQALGQGPQFIFQYYEEEERQRGNFPDRFSGHQFPNYSSELNVNALLLGDSALYLCASSRGPLLNQPQHFGDGTRLSIL.

The rearrangement links TRBV19 to TRBJ2-7, with TRBD1 matching over 8 bases. The CDR3 runs 17 residues. Trimming cost V 7 bases and J 1 base; bases outside gene matches: 15. Germline values: CDR1 LNHDA, CDR2 SQIVND (reference sequence). CDR3 loop: CASTQRSGGLGSYEQYF. The CDR3 nucleotides read TGTGCCAGTACCCAGAGGTCAGGGGGCTTAGGTTCCTACGAGCAGTACTTC.

Only a few counts were recorded for this clone. The chain recombines TRBV7-9 with TRBJ2-7; D is ambiguous. CDR1 and CDR2 (germline): SEHNR, FQNEAQ (reference sequence). The CDR3 spans 15 residues. The germline V and J ends were trimmed by 5 bases and 2 bases, with 16 bases remaining between them. DNA of the CDR3: TGTGCCAGCAGCCAAGATGGAGTTCCAACCTACGAGCAGTACTTC. Translating it yields CASSQDGVPTYEQYF.

The chain employs TRBV2 and TRBJ1-4; D is unresolved. There are 14 residues in the CDR3. Trimming pared 6 bases from V and 7 bases from J, leaving 15 bases between. Per the germline V gene, CDR1 is SNHLY and CDR2 is FYNNEI. CDR3 loop: CASRAVPRPEKLFF. CDR3 in DNA: TGTGCCAGCAGGGCCGTCCCTAGACCTGAAAAACTGTTTTTT.

The chain recombines TRBV11-2 with TRBJ2-3; a possible D gene is TRBD1 (6 bases). CDR1 is SGHAT, CDR2 FQNNGV, per germline. The CDR3 consists of 16 residues. Trimming stripped 4 bases from V and 2 bases from J, with 16 bases between. CDR3 DNA: TGTGCCAGCAGCTCAATAAAAGGACAGTCCACAGATACGCAGTATTTT. Translation: CASSSIKGQSTDTQYF. The full variable domain, its missing parts supplied by reference TRBV11-2 and TRBJ2-3, is EAGVAQSPRYKIIEKRQSVAFWCNPISGHATLYWYQQILGQGPKLLIQFQNNGVVDDSQLPKDRFSAERLKGVDSTLKIQPAKLEDSAVYLCASSSIKGQSTDTQYFGPGTRLTVL.

V is TRBV5-1 and J is TRBJ2-1, with 7 nucleotides matching TRBD1. The CDR3 spans 14 residues. Germline loops: CDR1 SGHRS, CDR2 YFSETQ. V shed 2 bases and J 8 bases; nucleotides not matched to a gene: 7. The CDR3 bases are TGCGCCAGCAGCTTCTCAGGGGGTTTGGATGAGCAGTTCTTC. Translating it yields CASSFSGGLDEQFF.

The chain couples TRBV27 to TRBJ2-3; no clear D gene. Trimming stripped 0 bases from V and 7 bases from J, with 11 bases between. The CDR3 spans 14 residues. The germline V gene encodes CDR1 MNHEY and CDR2 SMNVEV (reference sequence). CDR3: CASSLSPRGNTQYF. For the CDR3, the DNA is TGTGCCAGCAGTTTATCGCCTCGAGGTAATACGCAGTATTTT.

V and J are TRBV18 and TRBJ1-2, with D tentatively TRBD1 (6 bases). The V end lost 2 bases, the J end lost 4 bases, and 14 bases lay between the germline ends. This CDR3 is built from 15 residues. Germline loops: CDR1 KGHSH, CDR2 LQKENI. CDR3 in DNA: TGTGCCAGCTCACCAGAACAGGGACTATCCTATGGCTACACCTTC. Amino acid sequence: CASSPEQGLSYGYTF. The complete variable domain, with remaining parts taken from reference TRBV18 and TRBJ1-2, reads NAGVMQNPRHLVRRRGQEARLRCSPMKGHSHVYWYRQLPEEGLKFMVYLQKENIIDESGMPKERFSAEFPKEGPSILRIQQVVRGDSAAYFCASSPEQGLSYGYTFGSGTRLTVV.

CDR3 loop: CASSHHGGFDTGELFF. The CDR3 DNA reads TGTGCCAGCAGCCATCACGGGGGGTTCGACACCGGGGAGCTGTTTTTT. V gene TRBV11-2 combines with J gene TRBJ2-2; 7 nucleotides match TRBD2. V lost 5 bases, J lost 3 bases, and 9 bases stayed unmatched. The CDR3 covers 16 residues. Germline lookup yields CDR1 SGHAT and CDR2 FQNNGV. Together with reference TRBV11-2 and TRBJ2-2, the CDR3 gives the full variable domain: EAGVAQSPRYKIIEKRQSVAFWCNPISGHATLYWYQQILGQGPKLLIQFQNNGVVDDSQLPKDRFSAERLKGVDSTLKIQPAKLEDSAVYLCASSHHGGFDTGELFFGEGSRLTVL.